These T cell receptor beta chains were read from a single sample in a study of blood T cell repertoires in COVID-19. The data were produced by immunoSEQ multiplex PCR, yet TCRdb's version contains in-frame clones alone and is incomplete. The repertoire has 90,000 to 130,000 clones, 88% of them found once; the top ten carry less than 2.5%. The specimen was peripheral blood. These receptor sequences come from a human donor in a cohort sampled during active COVID-19. CDR3s include the opening cysteine and the closing phenylalanine or tryptophan. Each record gives: J gene, D gene, V gene, clone size, CDR3 protein, CDR3 DNA. The D gene is left open where the match is weak. Expanded clones are given a class, and other clones once, few, many or no size at all.

TRBJ2-2 . TRBV6-1 . CASSEVSGFTGELFF TGTGCCAGCAGTGAAGTTTCAGGGTTCACCGGGGAGCTGTTTTTT
TRBJ1-1 . TRBV3-1/TRBV3-2 . CASTSGTEAFF TGTGCCAGCACTTCGGGCACTGAAGCTTTCTTT
TRBJ2-1 TRBD2 TRBV27 . CASRGPGTSGPGWQFF TGTGCCAGCAGAGGCCCGGGGACTAGCGGCCCCGGGTGGCAGTTCTTC
TRBJ1-6 TRBD1 TRBV18 . CASSPLSPGQSRLLYNSPLHF TGTGCCAGCTCACCACTTAGTCCGGGACAGTCCCGACTACTCTATAATTCACCCCTCCACTTT
TRBJ2-5 . TRBV10-2 . CASSEGFRGSLGSETQYF TGCGCCAGCAGTGAGGGATTTCGGGGTTCCCTAGGCTCGGAGACCCAGTACTTC
TRBJ2-2 TRBD1 TRBV5-1 . CASSWRQGANTGELFF TGCGCCAGCAGCTGGCGACAGGGGGCGAACACCGGGGAGCTGTTTTTT
TRBJ2-1 . TRBV7-3 . CASSLTGGSSYNEQFF TGTGCCAGCAGCTTAACAGGCGGCAGCTCCTACAATGAGCAGTTCTTC
TRBJ2-3 TRBD2 TRBV10-3 . CAISAASGGFSTDTQYF TGTGCCATCAGTGCGGCTAGCGGGGGCTTTAGCACAGATACGCAGTATTTT
TRBJ1-3 TRBD1 TRBV6-5 . CASSWDRGRSGNTIYF TGTGCCAGCAGTTGGGACAGGGGGCGGTCTGGAAACACCATATATTTT
TRBJ2-1 . TRBV29-1 . CSVQSPKNYNEQFF TGCAGCGTCCAGTCCCCCAAAAACTACAATGAGCAGTTCTTC
TRBJ2-5 . TRBV29-1 . CSGWVGAETQYF TGCAGCGGGTGGGTGGGGGCAGAGACCCAGTACTTC
TRBJ1-5 TRBD1 TRBV19 . CASSMLTGGISNQPQHF TGTGCCAGTAGTATGCTAACAGGGGGCATTAGCAATCAGCCCCAGCATTTT
TRBJ1-4 . TRBV4-1 . CASSQDSRLSGNEKLFF TGCGCCAGCAGCCAAGATTCCCGGTTATCAGGGAATGAAAAACTGTTTTTT
TRBJ2-2 . TRBV5-4 . CASSLDYTGELFF TGTGCCAGCAGCTTGGACTACACCGGGGAGCTGTTTTTT
TRBJ2-3 TRBD2 TRBV11-2 . CASSFLAVTDTQYF TGTGCCAGCAGCTTCCTAGCGGTTACAGATACGCAGTATTTT
TRBJ1-6 . TRBV11-2 . CASSQQPDDSPLHF TGTGCCAGCAGTCAACAGCCAGACGATTCACCCCTCCACTTT
TRBJ2-5 . TRBV2 . CASSGGGQGQETQYF TGTGCCAGCAGTGGGGGGGGGCAGGGTCAAGAGACCCAGTACTTC
TRBJ1-4 . TRBV14 . CASSPRWGGNEKLFF TGTGCCAGCAGCCCCCGGTGGGGCGGTAATGAAAAACTGTTTTTT
TRBJ2-5 TRBD2 TRBV5-4 . CASSLWSGDAGRETQYF TGTGCCAGCAGCCTATGGAGCGGGGACGCAGGAAGGGAGACCCAGTACTTC
TRBJ2-7 . TRBV27 few CASSPPFPDRSSYEQYF TGTGCCAGCAGTCCTCCCTTCCCCGACAGATCCAGCTACGAGCAGTACTTC
TRBJ2-1 . TRBV5-1 once CASRPAGKVNEQFF TGCGCCAGCCGCCCTGCGGGGAAGGTAAATGAGCAGTTCTTC
TRBJ2-2 TRBD1 TRBV27 . CASSFWPGGTGELFF TGTGCCAGCAGTTTTTGGCCAGGGGGCACCGGGGAGCTGTTTTTT
TRBJ2-7 TRBD2 TRBV18 . CASSPSPTGSGNYEQYF TGTGCCAGCTCACCATCCCCCACGGGAAGCGGGAACTACGAGCAGTACTTC
TRBJ1-6 . TRBV19 once CASSIARENNSPLHF TGTGCCAGTAGTATAGCCAGGGAAAACAATTCACCCCTCCACTTT
TRBJ1-2 TRBD1 TRBV18 . CASSPEGALGYTF TGTGCCAGCTCACCCGAGGGGGCGCTGGGCTACACCTTC
TRBJ1-5 . TRBV11-2 . CASSGSLNQPQHF TGTGCCAGCAGCGGCAGTCTCAATCAGCCCCAGCATTTT
TRBJ1-5 . TRBV19 . CASSDPGIPNQPQHF TGTGCCAGTTCTGACCCAGGGATTCCCAATCAGCCCCAGCATTTT
TRBJ1-1 . TRBV6-5 . CASSYVSRDFQAFF TGTGCCAGCAGTTACGTCTCCAGGGATTTTCAAGCTTTCTTT
TRBJ2-1 TRBD2 TRBV19 . CASSITGTSRWDEQFF TGTGCCAGTAGTATAACCGGGACTAGCAGGTGGGATGAGCAGTTCTTC
TRBJ2-1 TRBD2 TRBV19 few CASSGTSGSINEQFF TGTGCCAGTAGTGGGACTAGCGGGAGTATTAATGAGCAGTTCTTC
TRBJ1-2 . TRBV4-1 . CASSQAAGQYGYTF TGCGCCAGCAGCCAAGCCGCGGGGCAGTATGGCTACACCTTC
TRBJ1-4 TRBD1 TRBV4-1 few CASSQVGLQGRLEKLFF TGCGCCAGCAGCCAAGTTGGCCTACAGGGGCGGCTTGAAAAACTGTTTTTT
TRBJ2-3 TRBD1 TRBV7-3 . CASSLGTGFSTDTQYF TGTGCCAGCAGCTTGGGGACAGGCTTCAGCACAGATACGCAGTATTTT
TRBJ2-5 . TRBV21-1 . CASSKDPIRQGSGWGQETQYF TGTGCCAGCAGCAAAGATCCCATCCGACAGGGCTCCGGCTGGGGACAAGAGACCCAGTACTTC
TRBJ2-1 TRBD2 TRBV5-8 . CASSPMGLSSSYNEQFF TGTGCCAGCAGCCCCATGGGACTATCAAGCTCCTACAATGAGCAGTTCTTC
TRBJ2-5 TRBD1 TRBV5-1 once CASNTGTEEETQYF TGCGCCAGCAATACCGGGACAGAGGAAGAGACCCAGTACTTC
TRBJ2-7 TRBD1 TRBV7-9 . CASSFRDRDYEQYF TGTGCCAGCAGCTTCCGGGACAGGGACTACGAGCAGTACTTC
TRBJ2-1 TRBD2 TRBV19 . CASTTGLAGYNEQFF TGTGCCAGTACCACGGGACTAGCGGGGTACAATGAGCAGTTCTTC
TRBJ1-1 . TRBV11-1 . CASSAMQGGTEAFF TGTGCCAGCAGCGCAATGCAGGGAGGGACTGAAGCTTTCTTT
TRBJ1-2 TRBD1 TRBV5-6 few CASSLTGGGYTF TGTGCCAGCAGCTTGACAGGGGGCGGCTACACCTTC
TRBJ2-7 . TRBV29-1 . CSADTNYEQYF TGCAGCGCGGACACAAACTACGAGCAGTACTTC
TRBJ2-2 . TRBV24-1 once CATSDLNGRVNTGELFF TGTGCCACCAGTGATTTGAACGGCAGGGTAAACACCGGGGAGCTGTTTTTT
TRBJ2-3 TRBD2 TRBV10-2 . CASSRSRTSGSSTDTQYF TGCGCCAGCAGTCGATCCCGGACTAGCGGGAGTAGCACAGATACGCAGTATTTT
TRBJ2-6 TRBD1 TRBV28 . CASSWDRTSLSGANVLTF TGTGCCAGCAGTTGGGACAGGACTTCACTATCTGGGGCCAACGTCCTGACTTTC
TRBJ1-1 . TRBV10-3 . CAIRKQGKGTEAFF TGTGCCATCAGGAAACAGGGTAAGGGCACTGAAGCTTTCTTT
TRBJ2-1 . TRBV2 . CASSGEGVLIYNEQFF TGTGCCAGCAGTGGGGAGGGGGTTCTTATCTACAATGAGCAGTTCTTC
TRBJ1-1 TRBD1 TRBV2 . CASRDPTGADTEAFF TGTGCCAGCAGGGACCCGACAGGGGCGGACACTGAAGCTTTCTTT
TRBJ2-3 . TRBV4-1 . CASSPQGIGGTDTQYF TGCGCCAGCAGCCCGCAGGGAATAGGAGGGACAGATACGCAGTATTTT
TRBJ1-4 TRBD1 TRBV4-1 . CASSQDDRGRGEKLFF TGCGCCAGCAGCCAAGACGACAGGGGGCGAGGGGAAAAACTGTTTTTT
TRBJ2-7 TRBD1 TRBV11-2 few CASSPGQGMDYYEQYF TGTGCCAGCAGCCCCGGACAGGGTATGGATTATTACGAGCAGTACTTC
TRBJ1-1 TRBD1 TRBV11-2 . CASSPLWGDRGNPEAFF TGTGCCAGCAGCCCACTCTGGGGGGACAGGGGTAACCCTGAAGCTTTCTTT
TRBJ2-3 TRBD2 TRBV19 . CASSISPPGTSSQTDTQYF TGTGCCAGTAGTATAAGTCCCCCGGGGACTAGCTCTCAAACAGATACGCAGTATTTT
TRBJ1-5 . TRBV7-8 . CASSLLERNQPQHF TGTGCCAGCAGCCTCCTGGAGAGGAATCAGCCCCAGCATTTT
TRBJ2-7 . TRBV12-3/TRBV12-4 . CASSLDGGREQYF TGTGCCAGCAGTTTGGACGGGGGTCGGGAGCAGTACTTC
TRBJ2-1 . TRBV12-3/TRBV12-4 . CASSPSGEQFF TGTGCCAGCAGCCCAAGCGGTGAGCAGTTCTTC
TRBJ1-4 . TRBV2 once CASSGRGGSTNEKLFF TGTGCCAGCAGCGGGCGCGGGGGTTCAACTAATGAAAAACTGTTTTTT
TRBJ2-2 TRBD2 TRBV11-2 once CASSVRTGGAYTGELFF TGTGCCAGCAGCGTTAGAACCGGGGGGGCCTACACCGGGGAGCTGTTTTTT
TRBJ2-7 TRBD1 TRBV19 . CASRRQGAYEQYF TGTGCCAGTAGGCGCCAGGGGGCGTACGAGCAGTACTTC